These T cell receptor beta chains were read from a single sample in a study of regulatory and conventional T cells in RAG deficiency. Sequenced by immunoSEQ multiplex PCR; TCRdb stores in-frame clones only, minus some. Found here are about 9,400 clones, 89% of them singletons; the top ten hold 1% to 1.5%. The data also belong to a second study, concerning regulatory T cells.

Sequenced sample: Tregs sorted from blood. The receptor source for this set is a human donor in good health. The CDR3 runs from the conserved cysteine through the conserved F or W. Each record gives: V gene, J gene, D gene, clone size, CDR3 protein, CDR3 DNA. The D gene is left open where the match is weak. Clone size is shown for a subset of rows, as once, few, many or a class of expanded clone.

V: TRBV27
J: TRBJ2-7
D: .
size: .
CDR3: CASSLSPLVTYEQYF
DNA: TGTGCCAGCAGTTTATCCCCCCTTGTAACCTACGAGCAGTACTTC

V: TRBV20-1
J: TRBJ1-1
D: .
size: .
CDR3: CSASRTVEAFF
DNA: TGCAGTGCTAGTCGCACAGTCGAAGCTTTCTTT

V: TRBV29-1
J: TRBJ2-7
D: .
size: .
CDR3: CSVEQANDEQYF
DNA: TGCAGCGTTGAGCAGGCTAACGACGAGCAGTACTTC

V: TRBV29-1
J: TRBJ2-7
D: TRBD2
size: .
CDR3: CSVEGALAGGGSYEQYF
DNA: TGCAGCGTTGAAGGGGCACTAGCGGGGGGCGGCTCCTACGAGCAGTACTTC

V: TRBV11-2
J: TRBJ1-3
D: .
size: .
CDR3: CASSLRAGTGNTIYF
DNA: TGTGCCAGCAGCTTAAGGGCTGGGACTGGAAACACCATATATTTT

V: TRBV7-9
J: TRBJ2-3
D: .
size: once
CDR3: CASSLPGFTDTQYF
DNA: TGTGCCAGCAGCTTACCGGGGTTCACAGATACGCAGTATTTT

V: TRBV4-1
J: TRBJ1-1
D: .
size: .
CDR3: CASSQDRPVNTEAFF
DNA: TGCGCCAGCAGCCAAGATCGTCCCGTGAACACTGAAGCTTTCTTT

V: TRBV5-1
J: TRBJ1-1
D: .
size: .
CDR3: CASSIGLQRRVVNTEAFF
DNA: TGCGCCAGCAGTATAGGTCTACAGAGGCGGGTGGTGAACACTGAAGCTTTCTTT

V: TRBV11-1
J: TRBJ2-1
D: .
size: .
CDR3: CASSLSLKRGHNEQFF
DNA: TGTGCCAGCAGCTTAAGCCTGAAAAGAGGGCACAATGAGCAGTTCTTC

V: TRBV7-9
J: TRBJ1-2
D: .
size: .
CDR3: CASSLGVGALFYGYTF
DNA: TGTGCCAGCAGCTTAGGCGTGGGGGCGCTTTTCTATGGCTACACCTTC

V: TRBV18
J: TRBJ1-2
D: TRBD1
size: .
CDR3: CASQTTPGTGGRGYTF
DNA: TGTGCCAGCCAAACCACTCCCGGGACAGGGGGAAGGGGCTACACCTTC

V: TRBV7-7
J: TRBJ2-1
D: TRBD1
size: .
CDR3: CASSPGPDRGYEQFF
DNA: TGTGCTAGCAGCCCGGGTCCGGACAGGGGTTATGAGCAGTTCTTC

V: TRBV11-3
J: TRBJ2-2
D: TRBD1
size: .
CDR3: CASVPRTGDTGELFF
DNA: TGTGCCAGCGTACCAAGGACAGGGGATACCGGGGAGCTGTTTTTT

V: TRBV28
J: TRBJ1-2
D: .
size: .
CDR3: CATLDTGANYGYTF
DNA: TGTGCCACCCTGGACACCGGAGCTAACTATGGCTACACCTTC

V: TRBV21-1
J: TRBJ2-1
D: .
size: .
CDR3: CASSTRAGVEQFF
DNA: TGTGCCAGCAGCACTAGAGCGGGAGTTGAGCAGTTCTTC

V: TRBV4-1
J: TRBJ2-2
D: .
size: .
CDR3: CASSQDITNPGELFF
DNA: TGCGCCAGCAGCCAAGATATTACAAACCCCGGGGAGCTGTTTTTT

V: TRBV11-1
J: TRBJ1-1
D: .
size: few
CDR3: CASSLERRNTEAFF
DNA: TGTGCCAGCAGCTTAGAGCGGCGGAACACTGAAGCTTTCTTT

V: TRBV19
J: TRBJ1-1
D: TRBD1
size: .
CDR3: CARCCFPGQGLTTEAFF
DNA: TGTGCCAGGTGTTGTTTCCCGGGACAGGGGCTGACCACTGAAGCTTTCTTT

V: TRBV9
J: TRBJ2-3
D: TRBD2
size: .
CDR3: CASSVTSGAFTDTQYF
DNA: TGTGCCAGCAGCGTGACTAGCGGGGCTTTCACAGATACGCAGTATTTT

V: TRBV7-9
J: TRBJ1-4
D: .
size: .
CDR3: CASSFYGQEEKLFF
DNA: TGTGCCAGCAGCTTTTATGGTCAGGAGGAAAAACTGTTTTTT

V: TRBV5-1
J: TRBJ1-2
D: .
size: .
CDR3: CASTVGQNYGYTF
DNA: TGCGCCAGCACCGTTGGACAGAACTATGGCTACACCTTC

V: TRBV5-1
J: TRBJ2-2
D: TRBD2
size: once
CDR3: CASSLAGINTGELFF
DNA: TGCGCCAGCAGTCTAGCGGGGATTAACACCGGGGAGCTGTTTTTT

V: TRBV5-6
J: TRBJ2-7
D: .
size: .
CDR3: CASSLWSGTYEQYF
DNA: TGTGCCAGCAGCTTGTGGTCAGGAACCTACGAGCAGTACTTC

V: TRBV6-6
J: TRBJ2-2
D: .
size: .
CDR3: CASSSTTGELFF
DNA: TGTGCCAGCAGCTCAACTACCGGGGAGCTGTTTTTT

V: TRBV7-3
J: TRBJ1-1
D: .
size: few
CDR3: CASSLKGFGANTEAFF
DNA: TGTGCCAGCAGCTTAAAGGGATTTGGGGCGAACACTGAAGCTTTCTTT

V: TRBV19
J: TRBJ1-5
D: .
size: .
CDR3: CASSITPNQPQHF
DNA: TGTGCCAGTAGTATTACACCCAATCAGCCCCAGCATTTT

V: TRBV5-1
J: TRBJ1-1
D: .
size: once
CDR3: CASSLEGRTEAFF
DNA: TGCGCCAGCAGCTTGGAGGGGAGAACTGAAGCTTTCTTT

V: TRBV5-1
J: TRBJ2-5
D: TRBD2
size: few
CDR3: CASSMTSGSQETQYF
DNA: TGCGCCAGCAGCATGACTAGCGGGAGCCAAGAGACCCAGTACTTC

V: TRBV19
J: TRBJ2-1
D: .
size: .
CDR3: CASTLTRWSYNEQFF
DNA: TGTGCCAGTACCCTGACTAGGTGGTCCTACAATGAGCAGTTCTTC

V: TRBV28
J: TRBJ2-1
D: TRBD2
size: once
CDR3: CASSTLTSRSSYNEQFF
DNA: TGTGCCAGCAGTACACTGACTAGCCGGAGCTCCTACAATGAGCAGTTCTTC

V: TRBV2
J: TRBJ1-2
D: .
size: .
CDR3: CASSGTTVGGYTF
DNA: TGTGCCAGCAGTGGTACGACCGTGGGTGGCTACACCTTC

V: TRBV15
J: TRBJ1-1
D: .
size: .
CDR3: CATSFRLGNTEAFF
DNA: TGTGCCACCAGCTTTAGATTGGGAAACACTGAAGCTTTCTTT

V: TRBV5-1
J: TRBJ2-5
D: TRBD2
size: .
CDR3: CASWGTSGGPQETQYF
DNA: TGCGCCAGCTGGGGGACTAGCGGGGGACCCCAAGAGACCCAGTACTTC

V: TRBV7-9
J: TRBJ1-1
D: .
size: .
CDR3: CASRETGGGTEAFF
DNA: TGTGCCAGCAGAGAGACAGGAGGGGGCACTGAAGCTTTCTTT

V: TRBV5-5
J: TRBJ1-1
D: TRBD1
size: .
CDR3: CASSLGTVNTEAFF
DNA: TGTGCCAGCAGCCTGGGGACAGTGAACACTGAAGCTTTCTTT

V: TRBV5-1
J: TRBJ1-2
D: .
size: .
CDR3: CASSSINYGYTF
DNA: TGCGCCAGCAGCTCAATAAACTATGGCTACACCTTC

V: TRBV11-2
J: TRBJ1-3
D: .
size: .
CDR3: CASSFGPPATSGNTIYF
DNA: TGTGCCAGCAGCTTCGGTCCACCCGCAACCTCTGGAAACACCATATATTTT

V: TRBV2
J: TRBJ2-1
D: .
size: .
CDR3: CASRTLSSYNEQFF
DNA: TGTGCCAGCAGGACCCTTAGCTCCTACAATGAGCAGTTCTTC

V: TRBV5-1
J: TRBJ1-2
D: TRBD1
size: .
CDR3: CASKKQGSYGYTF
DNA: TGCGCCAGCAAAAAACAGGGGTCCTATGGCTACACCTTC

V: TRBV20-1
J: TRBJ2-3
D: .
size: .
CDR3: CSAATADTQYF
DNA: TGCAGTGCAGCTACAGCAGATACGCAGTATTTT

V: TRBV9
J: TRBJ2-5
D: .
size: .
CDR3: CASSGQGSRGETQYF
DNA: TGTGCCAGCAGCGGTCAGGGCTCTCGGGGGGAGACCCAGTACTTC

V: TRBV13
J: TRBJ2-7
D: .
size: .
CDR3: CASSLIPSGTTYEQYF
DNA: TGTGCCAGCAGCCTAATTCCCTCCGGGACGACCTACGAGCAGTACTTC